This TCR beta chain appears in the sequencing data of a study of blood T cell repertoires in COVID-19. The CDR3 has 15 amino acids. V was pared by 2 bases and J by 6 bases, with 3 bases of the junction left unmatched. Germline assignment: CDR1 SGHTA and CDR2 FQGNSA. Produced via immunoSEQ multiplex PCR; TCRdb's table is partial and in-frame only. The data contain a few hundred thousand clones, around nine tenths of them singletons. This clonotype originated in a human donor in a cohort sampled during active COVID-19. The sequenced sample was peripheral blood. The chain is built from TRBV7-2 and TRBJ2-1; TRBD2 matches at 11 bases. CDR3 coding DNA: TGTGCCAGCAGCTTATATAGCGGGGGGGCCAATGAGCAGTTCTTC. Translated: CASSLYSGGANEQFF.